The 18 T cell receptor beta chains below come from one sample, sequenced in a study of blood T cell repertoires in COVID-19. The assay was immunoSEQ multiplex PCR, and TCRdb's table has in-frame clones only and misses some. Among hundreds of thousands of clones listed, about four fifths were seen once. The specimen sequenced was peripheral blood. The receptor set was obtained from a woman of 80 years or more with COVID-19, enrolled during active disease.

J is TRBJ1-6 and V is TRBV6-5, with a tentative D call TRBD1 (6 bases). Trimming cost V 0 bases and J 10 bases, with 13 bases left between them. Per germline, CDR1 MNHEY and CDR2 SVGAGI. This CDR3 is 15 amino acids long. The CDR3 nucleotides read TGTGCCAGCAGTTACTCGCACAGGGAAGGATCACCCCTCCACTTT. This codes for CASSYSHREGSPLHF.

The sample holds one count of this clone. The rearrangement links TRBV10-2 to TRBJ2-2; D is perhaps TRBD2 (5 bases). Germline CDR1 reads WSHSY; CDR2 reads SAAADI. The length of the CDR3 is 14 residues. Trimming removed 6 bases at V and 5 bases at J, with 13 bases between. The CDR3 region is CASRSSGETGELFF. Here the CDR3 DNA reads TGCGCCAGCAGGAGTTCCGGGGAGACCGGGGAGCTGTTTTTT.

V usage is TRBV5-1 and J usage is TRBJ2-3; TRBD1 matches at 9 bases. The germline CDR1 and CDR2 sequences are SGHRS and YFSETQ. Trimming took 5 bases from V and 4 from J; bases not matched to a gene: 14. The CDR3 length is 17 residues. The CDR3, as DNA: TGCGCCAGCAGTACTACGAACAGGGGGCAAGGAGCAGATACGCAGTATTTT. It specifies CASSTTNRGQGADTQYF. The variable domain in full, completed from reference TRBV5-1 and TRBJ2-3, reads KAGVTQTPRYLIKTRGQQVTLSCSPISGHRSVSWYQQTPGQGLQFLFEYFSETQRNKGNFPGRFSGRQFSNSRSEMNVSTLELGDSALYLCASSTTNRGQGADTQYFGPGTRLTVL.

The chain has TRBV11-2 and TRBJ1-6; D uncertain. Trimming took off 5 bases at V and 9 bases at J, with 14 bases between the two ends. The CDR3 spans 14 residues. Germline V gene data show CDR1 as SGHAT and CDR2 as FQNNGV. CDR3 sequence: CASSPEGRGSPLHF. The CDR3 bases are TGTGCCAGCAGCCCCGAGGGCAGAGGTTCACCCCTCCACTTT.

This clone was recorded once. This sequence joins TRBV7-9 and TRBJ1-1; weak D call: TRBD1 (5 bases). The CDR3 spans 14 residues. Germline V CDR1 and CDR2: SEHNR, FQNEAQ (reference sequence). Trimming took off 6 bases at V and 1 base at J, with 12 bases between the two ends. The CDR3 DNA follows: TGTGCCAGCAGTCGCGCGGGGGGGAACACTGAAGCTTTCTTT. Its translation is CASSRAGGNTEAFF. Full variable domain (outside the CDR3, taken from reference TRBV7-9 and TRBJ1-1): DTGVSQNPRHKITKRGQNVTFRCDPISEHNRLYWYRQTLGQGPEFLTYFQNEAQLEKSRLLSDRFSAERPKGSFSTLEIQRTEQGDSAMYLCASSRAGGNTEAFFGQGTRLTVV.

The sample holds one count of this clone. The rearrangement joins TRBV3-1 (or the pseudogene TRBV3-2) to TRBJ1-2, with a weak D call TRBD1 (6 bases). The germline gives CDR1 LGHDT, CDR2 YNNKEL (reference sequence). The CDR3 spans 16 residues. V was trimmed by 1 base and J by 3 bases, leaving 15 bases between them. The chain's CDR3 is CASSQVYAGAHYGYTF. The CDR3 coding sequence is TGTGCCAGCAGCCAAGTTTACGCGGGGGCTCACTATGGCTACACCTTC.

This chain links TRBV3-1 (or the pseudogene TRBV3-2) with TRBJ1-6; D unresolved. Germline V CDR1 and CDR2: LGHDT, YNNKEL (reference sequence). Trimming took 4 bases from V and 9 from J, leaving 16 bases between them. CDR3 length: 15 residues. CDR3 nucleotide sequence: TGTGCCAGCAGCCGCCAGTTGGGCGAGGGTTCACCCCTCCACTTT. Protein: CASSRQLGEGSPLHF.

The V call is TRBV7-9, the J call TRBJ1-6; D is perhaps TRBD1 (6 bases). In germline, CDR1 is SEHNR, CDR2 FQNEAQ (reference sequence). With 5 bases removed from V and 8 bases from J, the gap between germline ends came to 7 bases. This CDR3 is 12 amino acids long. CDR3 loop: CASSAGDSPLHF. DNA for the CDR3: TGTGCCAGCAGCGCAGGGGATTCACCCCTCCACTTT.

This rearrangement joins TRBV28 to TRBJ1-2; the match to TRBD1 covers 11 bases. V shed 4 bases, J shed 7 bases, and the junction held 8 bases outside the gene matches. The CDR3 runs 15 residues. Germline CDR1 MDHEN, CDR2 SYDVKM. The CDR3 is CASSSPGTGGFGYTF. CDR3 nucleotides: TGTGCCAGCAGTTCCCCCGGGACAGGGGGATTTGGCTACACCTTC.

A note on this clone: This clone may be a read error of a much larger clone one base away. The rearrangement uses TRBV3-1 (or the pseudogene TRBV3-2) and TRBJ1-2, with TRBD1 matching over 9 bases. After removal of 4 bases from V and 2 bases from J, the junction contained 2 bases not matched to a gene. Germline assignment: CDR1 LGHDT and CDR2 YNNKEL (reference sequence). The CDR3 covers 14 residues. The CDR3 reads CASSRDRGNYGYTF. The CDR3 nucleotides read TGTGCCAGCAGCCGCGACAGGGGGAACTATGGCTACACCTTC.

The chain is built from TRBV5-8 and TRBJ1-1; no definite D call. The germline CDR1 and CDR2 sequences are SGHTS and YDEGEE. Trimming took 7 bases from V and 5 from J, leaving 15 bases between them. This CDR3 comprises 13 residues. The CDR3 protein is CASSQRRETEAFF. As DNA, the CDR3 is TGTGCCAGCTCTCAACGAAGGGAGACTGAAGCTTTCTTT.

V and J are TRBV2 and TRBJ2-1; the D is unclear. This CDR3 is 15 amino acids long. The V and J ends lost 2 bases and 0 bases respectively, with 8 bases between them. Germline CDR1 is SNHLY and CDR2 is FYNNEI. CDR3: CASSENYPSYNEQFF. CDR3 in DNA: TGTGCCAGCAGTGAAAACTACCCCTCCTACAATGAGCAGTTCTTC.

In its sample, this clone was seen a few times. The chain carries TRBV7-6 and TRBJ1-3; D not resolved. This CDR3 is 16 amino acids long. V lost 0 bases, J lost 2 bases, and 11 bases lay in between. Germline-derived CDR1 and CDR2 are SGHVS and FNYEAQ. In DNA, the CDR3 is TGTGCCAGCAGCTTAGCGGCCGGGAAGACTGGAAACACCATATATTTT. Its translation is CASSLAAGKTGNTIYF.

As for this clone: The same CDR3 can be traced to other DNA sequences in this sample. J is TRBJ2-3 and V is TRBV24-1; perhaps TRBD2 as D (6 bases). Between the trimmed V and J ends, which lost 1 base and 2 bases, there was a span of 9 bases. The CDR3 sequence is 15 residues long. Germline loops: CDR1 KGHDR, CDR2 SFDVKD. CDR3 coding DNA: TGTGCCACCAGTGATTTCGGGGGAGCCACAGATACGCAGTATTTT. It is translated as CATSDFGGATDTQYF.

The rearrangement links TRBV9 to TRBJ2-1; 7 bases fit TRBD2. Germline loops: CDR1 SGDLS, CDR2 YYNGEE. The CDR3 spans 12 residues. V was pared by 5 bases and J by 9 bases, with 5 bases of the junction left unmatched. The CDR3 is CASSAPGGEQFF. The CDR3 DNA reads as TGTGCCAGCAGTGCGCCGGGGGGTGAGCAGTTCTTC. The full variable domain, in which reference TRBV9 and TRBJ2-1 provide the parts outside the CDR3, is DSGVTQTPKHLITATGQRVTLRCSPRSGDLSVYWYQQSLDQGLQFLIQYYNGEERAKGNILERFSAQQFPDLHSELNLSSLELGDSALYFCASSAPGGEQFFGPGTRLTVL.

The chain links TRBV11-3 to TRBJ2-1, with D possibly matching TRBD2 (7 bases). CDR3 length: 15 residues. In germline, CDR1 is SGHNT, CDR2 YENEEA. Trimming took 5 bases from V and 7 from J, leaving 18 bases between them. The CDR3 loop is CASSPGGALFNEQFF. CDR3 nucleotides: TGTGCCAGCAGCCCTGGGGGGGCCCTATTTAATGAGCAGTTCTTC.

With respect to this clone: Compared with germline, one end of the junction differs, possibly owing to a read error. This chain joins TRBV7-7 and TRBJ2-2; 7 nucleotides align to TRBD1. This CDR3 spans 14 amino acids. In germline, CDR1 is SSHAT, CDR2 FNYEAQ (reference sequence). DNA of the CDR3: TGTGCTAGCAGCTTAGCGCAGGGGGCCGGGGAGCTGTTTTTT. Protein sequence: CASSLAQGAGELFF.

The V gene is TRBV6-1, the J gene TRBJ2-1, with TRBD2 identical over 7 bases. The trim removed 2 bases at V and 7 bases at J, leaving 11 bases unmatched. This CDR3 has 16 amino acids. The germline V gene has CDR1 MNHNS and CDR2 SASEGT. The CDR3 nucleotides are TGTGCCAGCAGTGAAATTCGGGGGGTGTTTAGGAATGAGCAGTTCTTC. It encodes CASSEIRGVFRNEQFF.